These T cell receptor beta chains were read from a single sample in a study of CD8 T cells in Susac syndrome. MiXCR, applied by TCRdb to the immunoSEQ multiplex PCR reads, yields one record per CDR3 protein. The table includes over 100,000 distinct CDR3 sequences, 85% to 95% detected once. Sample: CD8+ T cells from PBMCs. These TCRs come from a human donor in good health. Both conserved end residues are part of each CDR3. A D gene is named only where the DNA matches it firmly. The listing skips clone size in some rows; elsewhere it reads once, few, many or a size class.

NA	once	TRBV4-3	TRBJ2-3	TGCGCCAGCAGCCACGACGACACAGATACGCAGTATTTT	CASSHDDTDTQYF
NA	NA	TRBV5-1	TRBJ1-1	TGCGCCAGCAGCTTGAGCGACTCGAACACTGAAGCTTTCTTT	CASSLSDSNTEAFF
NA	NA	TRBV29-1	TRBJ1-5	TGCAGCGTTGGAGATCAGCCCCAGCATTTT	CSVGDQPQHF
NA	NA	TRBV9	TRBJ2-3	TGTGCCAGCAGCGCGGCGGGGAGCACAGATACGCAGTATTTT	CASSAAGSTDTQYF
TRBD2	NA	TRBV9	TRBJ2-1	TGTGCCAGCAGCGTTGTAGCGGGGGGTTTATACAATGAGCAGTTCTTC	CASSVVAGGLYNEQFF
NA	NA	TRBV29-1	TRBJ2-7	TGCAGCGCCCACCGGGACATCTATCAGTACTTC	CSAHRDIYQYF
TRBD1	NA	TRBV4-2	TRBJ1-1	TGTGCCAGCAGCCAAGCCGGGACAGGGTCGCGTGAAGCTTTCTTT	CASSQAGTGSREAFF
NA	NA	TRBV18	TRBJ1-4	TGTGCCAGCTCACCGGTACCCTCAATCGGTGAAAAACTGTTTTTT	CASSPVPSIGEKLFF
NA	NA	TRBV2	TRBJ1-2	TGTGCCAGCAGGGGGGGCGGCCAGGGCTATGGCTACACCTTC	CASRGGGQGYGYTF
NA	NA	TRBV20-1	TRBJ1-5	TGCAGTGCGCGTCAGGCGACCCCTAGCAATCAGCCCCAGCATTTT	CSARQATPSNQPQHF
NA	few	TRBV9	TRBJ1-1	TGTGCCAGCAGCGTGGCGGGGAACACTGAAGCTTTCTTT	CASSVAGNTEAFF
TRBD1	NA	TRBV5-1	TRBJ2-1	TGCGCCAGCAGCCTGGGCGAGGGGGCCCCCTACAATGAGCAGTTCTTC	CASSLGEGAPYNEQFF
NA	NA	TRBV14	TRBJ2-1	TGTGCCAGCAGCCGGTCTTTCAGCAATGAGCAGTTCTTC	CASSRSFSNEQFF
NA	NA	TRBV3-1	TRBJ1-5	TGTGCCAGCAGCCCGGCGCGATCCGATCAGCCCCAGCATTTT	CASSPARSDQPQHF
TRBD2	NA	TRBV15	TRBJ2-5	TGTGCCACCAGCAGAGCTCGGGGACTAGCGGGCCAAGAGACCCAGTACTTC	CATSRARGLAGQETQYF
NA	once	TRBV12-3/TRBV12-4	TRBJ2-6	TGTGCCAGCAGGCCCGACAGATCTGGGGCCAACGTCCTGACTTTC	CASRPDRSGANVLTF
NA	NA	TRBV20-1	TRBJ1-4	TGCAGTGCTAGAGATGGAGGTGGGATCAATGAAAAACTGTTTTTT	CSARDGGGINEKLFF
NA	NA	TRBV10-3	TRBJ2-5	TGTGCCATCAGTGAGTCGGAGGAAAAAGAGACCCAGTACTTC	CAISESEEKETQYF
NA	NA	TRBV7-2	TRBJ2-1	TGTGCCGCAGGTGGGTCGGTCTACAATGAGCAGTTCTTC	CAAGGSVYNEQFF
NA	once	TRBV19	TRBJ1-1	TGTGCCAGTAGATCGGGGTATGGGACTGAAGCTTTCTTT	CASRSGYGTEAFF
NA	NA	TRBV5-1	TRBJ2-5	TGCGCCAGCAGCTTGGTAGGAGGGGAAGAGACCCAGTACTTC	CASSLVGGEETQYF
NA	NA	TRBV19	TRBJ1-2	TGTGCCAGTAGTATATGGTCAACAGGCTACACCTTC	CASSIWSTGYTF
NA	NA	TRBV2	TRBJ2-2	TGTGCCAGCAGTGTTGAAAAGGGCATGGCCGGGGAGCTGTTTTTT	CASSVEKGMAGELFF
NA	few	TRBV18	TRBJ2-5	TGTGCCAGCTCACCACGGGGAAAATTCCAAGAGACCCAGTACTTC	CASSPRGKFQETQYF
TRBD1	NA	TRBV7-3	TRBJ2-1	TGTGCCAGCAGTTGGAGGACAGGGAGGAGCAATGAGCAGTTCTTC	CASSWRTGRSNEQFF
TRBD2	NA	TRBV12-5	TRBJ2-1	TGTGCTAGTGGCCCCGGGGGGACCTACAATGAGCAGTTCTTC	CASGPGGTYNEQFF
TRBD2	NA	TRBV6-2/TRBV6-3	TRBJ2-7	TGTGCCAGCAGGGGGACTAGCTACGAGCAGTACTTC	CASRGTSYEQYF
TRBD1	NA	TRBV10-3	TRBJ1-2	TGTGCCATCAGAGACAGGGGCCATGGCTACACCTTC	CAIRDRGHGYTF
NA	NA	TRBV29-1	TRBJ1-2	TGCAGCGTTGAAGATCGGGCGCAAGGAAACTATGGCTACACCTTC	CSVEDRAQGNYGYTF
NA	NA	TRBV19	TRBJ2-6	TGTGCCAGTCGACGACCCTCTTCTGGGGCCAACGTCCTGACTTTC	CASRRPSSGANVLTF
NA	once	TRBV7-6	TRBJ2-3	TGTGCCAGCAGCTCCGCCCTTGGGTATACGCAGTATTTT	CASSSALGYTQYF
NA	NA	TRBV16	TRBJ1-5	TGTGCCAGCACCCCGCGACGCCGGGGGTATAGCAATCAGCCCCAGCATTTT	CASTPRRRGYSNQPQHF
NA	NA	TRBV29-1	TRBJ1-1	TGCAGCGTTGCGCCTCGGTTAACCCGCACTGAAGCTTTCTTT	CSVAPRLTRTEAFF
TRBD2	NA	TRBV6-2/TRBV6-3	TRBJ2-2	TGTGCCAGCAGTTACAGCGGGGGACGAAGGACCGGGGAGCTGTTTTTT	CASSYSGGRRTGELFF
NA	NA	TRBV6-6	TRBJ2-2	TGTGCCAGCAGTTACGCCCCGTCCCGGCCCGGGGAGCTGTTTTTT	CASSYAPSRPGELFF
NA	once	TRBV4-2	TRBJ2-1	TGTGCCAGCAGCCAAGAGGTGCTACCCTTGGGAAATGAGCAGTTCTTC	CASSQEVLPLGNEQFF
NA	once	TRBV5-1	TRBJ2-3	TGCGCCAGCAGCTTGGGTCCCTCCACAGATACGCAGTATTTT	CASSLGPSTDTQYF
NA	NA	TRBV7-3	TRBJ2-2	TGTGCCAGCAGCTTATGGTCCAGCGGGAACACCGGGGAGCTGTTTTTT	CASSLWSSGNTGELFF
NA	NA	TRBV14	TRBJ1-3	TGTGCCAGCAGCCAAGATTACGTTCCTGGAAACACCATATATTTT	CASSQDYVPGNTIYF
NA	NA	TRBV7-6	TRBJ2-5	TGTGCCAGCAGCTTAAGTACCGGCAGGGTGGAGACCCAGTACTTC	CASSLSTGRVETQYF
NA	NA	TRBV7-2	TRBJ1-6	TGTGCCAGCAGCTTATGGCGCAGGGTACTCTCACCCCTCCACTTT	CASSLWRRVLSPLHF
NA	NA	TRBV19	TRBJ1-5	TGTGCCAGTAGTATAGATCGTGCGGGGGTTCAGCCCCAGCATTTT	CASSIDRAGVQPQHF
NA	NA	TRBV12-3/TRBV12-4	TRBJ1-3	TGTGCCAGCAGCCAGGGACAACGGGGAAACACCATATATTTT	CASSQGQRGNTIYF
TRBD1	NA	TRBV6-5	TRBJ2-7	TGTGCCAGCAGTTACTCACAGGGGCGGACCTACGAGCAGTACTTC	CASSYSQGRTYEQYF
TRBD1	NA	TRBV3-1	TRBJ2-7	TGTGCCAGCAGCCAAGCCGCGACAGGGCGCTACGAGCAGTACTTC	CASSQAATGRYEQYF
TRBD1	NA	TRBV29-1	TRBJ1-3	TGCAGCGGACAGGGATCTGGAAACACCATATATTTT	CSGQGSGNTIYF
NA	NA	TRBV29-1	TRBJ2-3	TGCAGCGTTGACCACAGTAGCACAGATACGCAGTATTTT	CSVDHSSTDTQYF
TRBD2	NA	TRBV6-5	TRBJ2-3	TGTGCCAGCACCGCGACTAGCGGGATCACAGATACGCAGTATTTT	CASTATSGITDTQYF
NA	NA	TRBV2	TRBJ2-3	TGTGCCAGCACTCCCACGGCTGGGGATACGCAGTATTTT	CASTPTAGDTQYF
TRBD1	once	TRBV6-2/TRBV6-3	TRBJ1-5	TGTGCCAGCAGTTCGCTGGGACAGGGCGGGGGACAGCCCCAGCATTTT	CASSSLGQGGGQPQHF
NA	NA	TRBV7-2	TRBJ1-2	TGTGCCAGCAGCTTAGGCGGCCCAACCTATGGCTACACCTTC	CASSLGGPTYGYTF
TRBD2	NA	TRBV19	TRBJ2-7	TGTGCCAGTAGTGCTCCGGGACTAGCGGTCTACGAGCAGTACTTC	CASSAPGLAVYEQYF
TRBD1	NA	TRBV30	TRBJ1-4	TGTGCCTGGACCGACGGGACAGGGGTCGGGAAACTGTTTTTT	CAWTDGTGVGKLFF
NA	NA	TRBV2	TRBJ1-2	TGTGCCAGCTCTCGGGAAGGCGGCTACACCTTC	CASSREGGYTF
NA	NA	TRBV6-2/TRBV6-3	TRBJ1-1	TGTGCCAGCAGTTCTACAGGGTACACTGAAGCTTTCTTT	CASSSTGYTEAFF
TRBD2	NA	TRBV23-1	TRBJ2-1	TGCGCCAGCAGTTGTCCCCGGGGACTAGCGGTAGACTACAATGAGCAGTTCTTC	CASSCPRGLAVDYNEQFF